What follows is one T cell receptor beta chain and its context. The record originates from a study of blood T cell repertoires in COVID-19. Study in general: COVID-19 samples, acute and convalescent, were from the United States, Italy and Spain. From T cells, B-cell-depleted T cells, or PBMCs came the material, which was cDNA or gDNA.

J was trimmed by 5 bases and V by 1 base; bases with no gene match: 6. The CDR3 covers 14 residues. Germline CDR1 and CDR2: GTSNPN and SVGIG (reference sequence). Authors' data handling: Amplifying reference gene primers gave estimates of nucleated cell counts. The protocol was immunoSEQ multiplex PCR, while the TCRdb copy is restricted to in-frame clones and leaves out a portion. V, J and clone size are those of that table, while D and trimming were read from the DNA. The sample yields over 200,000 clones, under 95% seen once. The rearrangement links TRBV30 to TRBJ2-3; the match to TRBD1 covers 7 bases. This receptor was taken from a man under 40 with acute or convalescent COVID-19. The material sequenced was peripheral blood. The CDR3 nucleotides are TGTGCCTGGAGTGCAAAGGGGGCAAAAGATACGCAGTATTTT. Its protein is CAWSAKGAKDTQYF.